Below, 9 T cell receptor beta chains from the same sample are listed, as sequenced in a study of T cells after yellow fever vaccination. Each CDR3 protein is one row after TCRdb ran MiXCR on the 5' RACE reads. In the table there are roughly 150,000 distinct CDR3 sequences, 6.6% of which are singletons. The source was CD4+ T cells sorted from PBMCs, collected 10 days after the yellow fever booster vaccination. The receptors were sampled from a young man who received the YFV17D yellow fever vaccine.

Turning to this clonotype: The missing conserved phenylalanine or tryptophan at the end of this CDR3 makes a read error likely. The CDR3 DNA reads as TGCAGTGCTAGCGATGTGGCCACAGGTCCAGATACGCAGTATTTA. Amino acids: CSASDVATGPDTQYL. The J gene is TRBJ2-3, the V gene TRBV20-1; D is possibly TRBD1 (5 bases). The CDR3 totals 15 residues. V lost 3 bases to trimming and J lost 4 bases, with 17 bases between them. Per the germline V gene, CDR1 is DFQATT and CDR2 is SNEGSKA (reference sequence).

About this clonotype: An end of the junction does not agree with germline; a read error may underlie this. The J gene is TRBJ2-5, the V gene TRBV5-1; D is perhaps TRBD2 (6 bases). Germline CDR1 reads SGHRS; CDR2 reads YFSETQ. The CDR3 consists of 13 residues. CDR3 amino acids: CASSPGDHETQYF. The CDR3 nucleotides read TGCGCCAGCAGCCCGGGGGACCACGAGACCCAGTACTTC.

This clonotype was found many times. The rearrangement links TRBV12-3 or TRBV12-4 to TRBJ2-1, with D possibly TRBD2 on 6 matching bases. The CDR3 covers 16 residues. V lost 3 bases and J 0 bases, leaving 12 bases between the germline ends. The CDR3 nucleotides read TGTGCCAGCAGTTTTGGTGGGAGGCCCTCCTACAATGAGCAGTTCTTC. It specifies CASSFGGRPSYNEQFF.

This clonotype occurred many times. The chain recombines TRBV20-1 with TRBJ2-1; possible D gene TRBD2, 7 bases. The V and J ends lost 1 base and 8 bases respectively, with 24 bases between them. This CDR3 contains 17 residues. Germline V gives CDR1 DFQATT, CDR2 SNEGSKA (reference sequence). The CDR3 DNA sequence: TGCAGTGCTAGAGCCCCGGGGGGCGCGGGGCCCCAGGATGAGCAGTTCTTC. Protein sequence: CSARAPGGAGPQDEQFF.

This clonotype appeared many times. The CDR3 sequence: CASSLAPGPLHF. The CDR3 DNA follows: TGTGCCAGCAGCTTAGCTCCAGGGCCCCTCCACTTT. The chain has TRBV7-9 and TRBJ1-6; the D gene is possibly TRBD1 (5 bases). Germline CDR1 reads SEHNR; CDR2 reads FQNEAQ (reference sequence). The CDR3 runs to 12 residues. V was cut by 0 bases and J by 13 bases, with 7 bases left in between.

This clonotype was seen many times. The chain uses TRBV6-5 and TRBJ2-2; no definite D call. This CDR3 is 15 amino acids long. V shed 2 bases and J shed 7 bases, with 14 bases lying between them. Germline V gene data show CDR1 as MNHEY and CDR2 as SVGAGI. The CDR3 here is CASSYVLLTCGELFF. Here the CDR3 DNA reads TGTGCCAGCAGTTACGTTCTCTTGACTTGCGGGGAGCTGTTTTTT.

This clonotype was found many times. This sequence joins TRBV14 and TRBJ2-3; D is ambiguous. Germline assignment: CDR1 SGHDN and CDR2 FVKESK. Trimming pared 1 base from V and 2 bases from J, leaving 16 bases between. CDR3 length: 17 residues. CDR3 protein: CASSQGALGPFTDTQYF. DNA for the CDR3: TGTGCCAGCAGCCAAGGCGCCCTAGGGCCTTTCACAGATACGCAGTATTTT.

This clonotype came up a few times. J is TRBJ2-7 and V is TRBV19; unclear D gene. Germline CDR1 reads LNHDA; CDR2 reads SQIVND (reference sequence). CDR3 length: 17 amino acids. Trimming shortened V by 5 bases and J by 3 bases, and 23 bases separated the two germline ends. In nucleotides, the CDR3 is TGTGCCAGTAGTTCGCGTATCGGCGGAGACCCTCTCTACGAGCAGTACTTC. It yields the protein CASSSRIGGDPLYEQYF. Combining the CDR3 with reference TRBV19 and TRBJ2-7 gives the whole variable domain DGGITQSPKYLFRKEGQNVTLSCEQNLNHDAMYWYRQDPGQGLRLIYYSQIVNDFQKGDIAEGYSVSREKKESFPLTVTSAQKNPTAFYLCASSSRIGGDPLYEQYFGPGTRLTVT.

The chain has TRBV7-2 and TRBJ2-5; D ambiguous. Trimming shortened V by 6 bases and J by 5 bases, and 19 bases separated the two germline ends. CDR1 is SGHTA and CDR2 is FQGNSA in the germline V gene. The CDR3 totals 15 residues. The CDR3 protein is CASSPQVSSLETQYF. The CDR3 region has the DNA TGTGCCAGCAGTCCCCAGGTGTCAAGTTTGGAGACCCAGTACTTC.